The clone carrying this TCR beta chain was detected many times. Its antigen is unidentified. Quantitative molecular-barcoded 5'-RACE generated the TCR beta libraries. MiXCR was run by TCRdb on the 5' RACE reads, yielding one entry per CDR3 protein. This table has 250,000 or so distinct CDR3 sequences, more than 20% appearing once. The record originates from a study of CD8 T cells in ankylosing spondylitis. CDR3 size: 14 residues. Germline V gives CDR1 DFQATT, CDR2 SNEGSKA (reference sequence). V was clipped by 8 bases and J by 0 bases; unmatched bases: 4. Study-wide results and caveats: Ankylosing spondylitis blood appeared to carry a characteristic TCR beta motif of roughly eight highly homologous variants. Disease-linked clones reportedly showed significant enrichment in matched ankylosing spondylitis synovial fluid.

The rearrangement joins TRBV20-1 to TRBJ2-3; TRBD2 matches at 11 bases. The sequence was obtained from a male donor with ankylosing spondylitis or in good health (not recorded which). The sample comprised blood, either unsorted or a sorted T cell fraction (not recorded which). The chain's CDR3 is CSQIAGGSTDTQYF. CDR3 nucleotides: TGCAGTCAGATAGCGGGGGGGAGCACAGATACGCAGTATTTT.